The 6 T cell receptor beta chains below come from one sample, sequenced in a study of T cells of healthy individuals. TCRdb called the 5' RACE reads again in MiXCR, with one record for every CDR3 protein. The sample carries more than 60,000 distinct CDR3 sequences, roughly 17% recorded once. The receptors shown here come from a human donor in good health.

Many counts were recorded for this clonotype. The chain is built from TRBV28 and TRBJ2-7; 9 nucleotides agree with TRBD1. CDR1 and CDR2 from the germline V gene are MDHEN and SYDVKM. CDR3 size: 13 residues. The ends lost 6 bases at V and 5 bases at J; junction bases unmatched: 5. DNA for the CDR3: TGTGCCAGCAGGGACAGGGGTTCGCACGAGCAGTACTTC. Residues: CASRDRGSHEQYF.

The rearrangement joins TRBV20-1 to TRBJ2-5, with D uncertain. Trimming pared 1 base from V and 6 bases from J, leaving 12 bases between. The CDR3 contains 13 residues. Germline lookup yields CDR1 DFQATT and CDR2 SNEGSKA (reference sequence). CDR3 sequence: CSARGGPGKTQYF. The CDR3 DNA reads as TGCAGTGCTAGAGGTGGGCCTGGTAAGACCCAGTACTTC.

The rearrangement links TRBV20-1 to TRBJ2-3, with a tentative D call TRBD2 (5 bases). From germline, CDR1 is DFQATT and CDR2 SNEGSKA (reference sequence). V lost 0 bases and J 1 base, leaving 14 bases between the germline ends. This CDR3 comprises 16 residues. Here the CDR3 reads CSARDRALDGTDTQYF. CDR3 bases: TGCAGTGCTAGAGATCGGGCACTAGATGGCACAGATACGCAGTATTTT.

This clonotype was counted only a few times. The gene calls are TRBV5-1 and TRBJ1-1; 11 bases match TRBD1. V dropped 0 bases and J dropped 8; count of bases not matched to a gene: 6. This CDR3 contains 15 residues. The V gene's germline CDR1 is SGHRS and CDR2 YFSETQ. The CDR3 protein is CASSLDGQGATEAFF. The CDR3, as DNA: TGCGCCAGCAGCTTGGACGGACAGGGGGCAACGGAAGCTTTCTTT. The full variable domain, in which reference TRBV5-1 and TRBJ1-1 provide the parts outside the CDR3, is KAGVTQTPRYLIKTRGQQVTLSCSPISGHRSVSWYQQTPGQGLQFLFEYFSETQRNKGNFPGRFSGRQFSNSRSEMNVSTLELGDSALYLCASSLDGQGATEAFFGQGTRLTVV.

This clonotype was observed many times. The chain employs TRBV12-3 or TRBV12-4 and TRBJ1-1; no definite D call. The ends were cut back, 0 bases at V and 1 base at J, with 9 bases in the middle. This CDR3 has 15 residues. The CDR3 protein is CASSLAGLRNTEAFF. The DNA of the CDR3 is TGTGCCAGCAGTTTAGCCGGACTGAGGAACACTGAAGCTTTCTTT.

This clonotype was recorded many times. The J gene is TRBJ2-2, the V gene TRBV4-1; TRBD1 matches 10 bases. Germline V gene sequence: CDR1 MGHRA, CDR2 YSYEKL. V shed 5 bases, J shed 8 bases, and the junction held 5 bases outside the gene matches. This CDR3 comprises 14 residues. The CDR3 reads CASSDRGRAGELFF. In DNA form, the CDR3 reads TGCGCCAGCAGCGACAGGGGGCGGGCGGGGGAGCTGTTTTTT.